This TCR beta chain emerged from a study of blood T cell repertoires in COVID-19. Whole-study context: The United States, Italy and Spain were the sources of the acute and convalescent COVID-19 samples. Sample material is recorded as cDNA or gDNA derived from T cells, B-cell-depleted T cells, or PBMCs.

Trimming cost V 6 bases and J 0 bases; bases outside gene matches: 6. Per germline, CDR1 SGHRS and CDR2 YFSETQ. The CDR3 runs 16 residues. Per the original methods: Amplification with reference gene primers provided the estimates of nucleated cell counts. Repertoires were generated with immunoSEQ multiplex PCR, while TCRdb's copy carries only in-frame clones and drops some. V, J and clone size were drawn from that table, and D and trimming were deduced from the DNA. The table records tens of thousands of clones, 82% of them present only once. This chain joins TRBV5-1 and TRBJ2-1; 10 bases match TRBD2. This TCR was sampled from a human donor in a cohort sampled during active COVID-19. Specimen: peripheral blood. The CDR3 DNA is TGCGCCAGCATCGCTTTAGCGGGGGGCTCCTACAATGAGCAGTTCTTC. The encoded protein is CASIALAGGSYNEQFF.